This T cell receptor (beta chain) was identified in a study of T cell responses to AZD1222 COVID-19 vaccine. The assay was immunoSEQ multiplex PCR, and TCRdb's table has in-frame clones only and misses some. Found here are about 100,000 clones, roughly 91% of them singletons; the top ten hold more than 1.5%. Trimming stripped 3 bases from V and 0 bases from J, with 20 bases between. The germline V gene has CDR1 SGDLS and CDR2 YYNGEE. This CDR3 is 18 amino acids long. The V gene is TRBV9, the J gene TRBJ2-3; D is perhaps TRBD1 or TRBD2 (6 bases each). The specimen comprised peripheral blood, sampled on day 0 of AZD1222 vaccination. This TCR was sampled from an adult in good health. The CDR3 spells CASSAGQGGTRSTDTQYF. CDR3 coding DNA: TGTGCCAGCAGCGCGGGGCAGGGCGGGACACGAAGCACAGATACGCAGTATTTT. The variable domain in full, with the rest retrieved from reference TRBV9 and TRBJ2-3, is DSGVTQTPKHLITATGQRVTLRCSPRSGDLSVYWYQQSLDQGLQFLIQYYNGEERAKGNILERFSAQQFPDLHSELNLSSLELGDSALYFCASSAGQGGTRSTDTQYFGPGTRLTVL.